This TCR beta chain came from a study of blood T cell repertoires in COVID-19. At the level of the study: Researchers got acute and convalescent COVID-19 samples from the United States, Italy and Spain.

Original handling: Amplifying reference gene primers gave estimates of nucleated cell counts. The protocol was immunoSEQ multiplex PCR, while the TCRdb copy is restricted to in-frame clones and leaves out a portion. The V and J calls and the clone size are those of that table, but D and trimming were determined from the DNA. The table has more than 45,000 clones, 87% seen once. Per germline, CDR1 SGHNT and CDR2 YYREEE (reference sequence). V lost 1 base to trimming and J lost 3 bases, with 8 bases between them. This CDR3 has 14 residues. The source is a woman aged 55-69 years with COVID-19, enrolled during active disease. V usage is TRBV5-4 and J usage is TRBJ2-1; D not certain. Sequencing used peripheral blood. CDR3 DNA sequence: TGTGCCAGCAGCTTGAGAACAGTCTACAATGAGCAGTTCTTC. Amino acids: CASSLRTVYNEQFF.